Detailed here is one T cell receptor beta chain. These data come from a study of human T cells and chemical hapten exposure. Across the whole study: Weekly diphenylcyclopropenone doses were given to patients' scalps across the roughly 25-week study. DPC (0.01%) was patch tested on the upper back and read at 6 days.

From germline, CDR1 is LGHNT and CDR2 FRNRAP. This CDR3 comprises 18 residues. The ends lost 1 base at V and 7 bases at J; junction bases unmatched: 15. Individual cDNA molecules in this library carried unique molecular identifiers. TCRdb fed the RACE reads into MiXCR, producing one record per CDR3 protein. Found here are some 350,000 distinct CDR3 sequences, 6% to 8.5% of them singletons; the top ten hold about 8%. Stated time point: patch test 1, 2 weeks after DPC sensitization. Treatment here: therapeutic diphenylcyclopropenone sensitization with weekly scalp DPC. The study extracted total RNA from unfractionated whole blood.

The TCR sequence derives from a woman under 30 with alopecia areata. Some clones in this sample may be carry-over from other donors' samples. The chain uses TRBV12-5 and TRBJ2-1, with 8 bases fitting TRBD2. This sample comprised whole blood, obtained in connection with sensitization to the hapten diphenylcyclopropenone (DPC). CDR3 protein: CASGLGPPHLREGNEQFF. The CDR3 DNA reads as TGTGCTAGTGGTTTGGGGCCCCCGCACCTACGGGAGGGAAATGAGCAGTTCTTC. Combining the CDR3 with reference TRBV12-5 and TRBJ2-1 gives the whole variable domain DARVTQTPRHKVTEMGQEVTMRCQPILGHNTVFWYRQTMMQGLELLAYFRNRAPLDDSGMPKDRFSAEMPDATLATLKIQPSEPRDSAVYFCASGLGPPHLREGNEQFFGPGTRLTVL.